One and the same sample provided the 8 T cell receptor beta chains below, sequenced in a study of CD4 T cells in relation to SARS-CoV-2 and coronaviruses. Some clones are missing from TCRdb's copy, which holds only in-frame ones; the method was immunoSEQ multiplex PCR. The data hold around 23,000 clones, with approximately 82% observed a single time. Their target antigens are unknown. CD4+ T cells from unexposed donors were obtained before the COVID-19 pandemic (2011-2018). Isolation of CD4+ T cells took place after about 9 days in culture. Sample: CD4+ T cells from PBMCs, cultured in vitro. The receptors were sampled from a human donor in good health.

This clone appeared a few times. The J gene is TRBJ1-3, the V gene TRBV30, with 8 nucleotides matching TRBD1. After removal of 3 bases from V and 8 bases from J, the junction contained 9 bases not matched to a gene. Looked up from germline, CDR1 is GTSNPN and CDR2 is SVGIG (reference sequence). The CDR3 has 14 amino acids. This chain's CDR3 is CAWSYLDRVDTIYF. The CDR3 DNA sequence: TGTGCCTGGAGCTACCTGGACAGGGTGGACACCATATATTTT.

In this sample, this clone turned up a few times. In nucleotides, the CDR3 is TGTGCCAGCAGCTTGACAGGGGGCAATGAGCAGTTCTTC. Translation gives CASSLTGGNEQFF. The gene calls are TRBV5-4 and TRBJ2-1, with 8 bases that match TRBD1. This CDR3 has 13 amino acids. After removal of 1 base from V and 6 bases from J, the junction contained 0 bases not matched to a gene. Germline V gene lookup returns CDR1 SGHNT and CDR2 YYREEE (reference sequence).

V gene TRBV9 combines with J gene TRBJ2-7, with D maybe TRBD2 (5 bases). V lost 0 bases to trimming and J lost 4 bases, with 14 bases between them. This CDR3 comprises 15 residues. The germline V gene has CDR1 SGDLS and CDR2 YYNGEE. CDR3 bases: TGTGCCAGCAGCGTAGAGAATTCGGGGAGATACGAGCAGTACTTC. The encoded protein is CASSVENSGRYEQYF. Full variable domain (remainder filled in from reference TRBV9 and TRBJ2-7): DSGVTQTPKHLITATGQRVTLRCSPRSGDLSVYWYQQSLDQGLQFLIQYYNGEERAKGNILERFSAQQFPDLHSELNLSSLELGDSALYFCASSVENSGRYEQYFGPGTRLTVT.

The J gene is TRBJ1-5, the V gene TRBV27, with 8 bases identical to TRBD1. Losses at the gene ends were 6 bases for V and 1 base for J; bases not matched to a gene: 5. Germline V CDR1 and CDR2: MNHEY, SMNVEV (reference sequence). The CDR3 is 15 amino acids. The CDR3 DNA follows: TGTGCCAGCAGCCCGGACAGGGAAAGCAATCAGCCCCAGCATTTT. Its translation: CASSPDRESNQPQHF.

The rearrangement links TRBV11-2 to TRBJ2-5, with 12 nucleotides matching TRBD2. The J segment lost 0 bases and the V segment lost 1 base, leaving 0 bases of the junction unmatched. Germline V gene sequence: CDR1 SGHAT, CDR2 FQNNGV. The CDR3 loop spans 16 amino acids. In nucleotides, the CDR3 is TGTGCCAGCAGCTTAGGGACTAGCGGGAACCAAGAGACCCAGTACTTC. Encoded protein: CASSLGTSGNQETQYF.

The chain joins TRBV9 to TRBJ2-3; D call uncertain. Germline-derived CDR1 and CDR2 are SGDLS and YYNGEE. V dropped 6 bases and J dropped 2 bases, with 16 bases sitting between them. The CDR3 length is 15 residues. CDR3: CASTAGPRPTDTQYF. Here the CDR3 DNA reads TGTGCCAGCACCGCAGGACCCAGGCCCACAGATACGCAGTATTTT. Complete variable domain (other parts from reference TRBV9 and TRBJ2-3): DSGVTQTPKHLITATGQRVTLRCSPRSGDLSVYWYQQSLDQGLQFLIQYYNGEERAKGNILERFSAQQFPDLHSELNLSSLELGDSALYFCASTAGPRPTDTQYFGPGTRLTVL.

The chain has TRBV5-1 and TRBJ2-5, with D tentatively TRBD1 (6 bases). CDR3 length: 13 residues. V was cut by 8 bases and J by 1 base, with 12 bases left in between. CDR1 is SGHRS and CDR2 is YFSETQ in the germline V gene. The CDR3 DNA reads TGCGCCAGTAACCAGGGGATCCAAGAGACCCAGTACTTC. It translates to CASNQGIQETQYF.

V usage is TRBV24-1 and J usage is TRBJ2-2; D may be TRBD1 (5 bases). This CDR3 comprises 14 residues. The germline CDR1 and CDR2 sequences are KGHDR and SFDVKD. V was clipped by 1 base and J by 3 bases, with 5 bases between them. CDR3 amino acids: CATSDFRDTGELFF. In DNA, the CDR3 is TGTGCCACCAGTGATTTCAGGGACACCGGGGAGCTGTTTTTT.